Sequencing of this T cell receptor (beta chain) was carried out in a study of chemoradiotherapy in HPV16-positive cancers. Notes on the study in general: In HPV16-positive patients, HPV-responsive T-cell expansion tracked better recurrence-free survival. Only a couple of HPV16-positive patients supplied the functional HPV-specificity definition.

The CDR3 runs to 18 residues. The V segment lost 0 bases and the J segment 4 bases; nucleotides outside the gene matches: 7. Germline V CDR1 and CDR2: SEHNR, FQNEAQ (reference sequence). Repertoires were generated with immunoSEQ multiplex PCR, while TCRdb's copy carries only in-frame clones and drops some. The repertoire has roughly 2,100 clones, more than 75% of them found once; the top ten carry roughly a tenth. As for this clone: Its antigen is still unknown.

Samples were taken several times over chemoradiotherapy. This clonotype originated in a human donor with HPV-associated anogenital cancer. The chain is built from TRBV7-9 and TRBJ2-5; TRBD2 aligns across 14 bases. The source material was tumor tissue, sampled from a patient who underwent chemoradiotherapy. The CDR3 reads CASSLAGLAGEGRETQYF. In DNA, the CDR3 is TGTGCCAGCAGCTTAGCGGGACTAGCGGGAGAGGGTAGAGAGACCCAGTACTTC.